A single sample is the source of the 16 T cell receptor beta chains below, sequenced in a study of T cell repertoires in cytomegalovirus infection. Using its own MiXCR run on the reads, TCRdb lists one record per CDR3 protein. This table has about 360,000 distinct CDR3 sequences, 15% to 20% appearing once. Sequencing was carried out using PBMCs. These receptors came from a human donor in good health (CMV status not recorded). Some clones in this sample may be carry-over from other donors' samples.

This clonotype showed up just a few times. This chain uses TRBV20-1 with TRBJ2-1, with 10 bases fitting TRBD2. In germline, CDR1 is DFQATT, CDR2 SNEGSKA (reference sequence). Trimming took 6 bases from V and 0 from J; bases not matched to a gene: 11. This CDR3 is built from 17 residues. CDR3 sequence reads: CSAQSPGLADSYNEQFF. The DNA for the CDR3 is TGCAGTGCGCAGAGTCCCGGACTAGCGGACTCCTACAATGAGCAGTTCTTC.

This clonotype was observed at least ten times. This rearrangement joins TRBV11-2 to TRBJ2-1, with 10 bases fitting TRBD2. In germline, CDR1 is SGHAT, CDR2 FQNNGV. The CDR3 loop spans 14 amino acids. With 3 bases clipped from V and 5 bases from J, the junction kept 1 base outside the gene matches. CDR3 amino acids: CASSFGLADNEQFF. The CDR3 DNA sequence: TGTGCCAGCAGCTTTGGACTAGCGGACAATGAGCAGTTCTTC.

The chain is built from TRBV19 and TRBJ2-2, with TRBD2 as a possible D gene (5 bases). Germline V lookup: CDR1 LNHDA, CDR2 SQIVND (reference sequence). CDR3 length equals 16 residues. V lost 3 bases and J 0 bases, leaving 11 bases between the germline ends. The chain's CDR3 is CASSMLADANTGELFF. The CDR3 bases are TGTGCCAGTAGTATGCTAGCAGATGCGAACACCGGGGAGCTGTTTTTT.

V gene TRBV11-2 combines with J gene TRBJ2-3, with 11 positions matching TRBD2. The CDR3 sequence is 16 residues long. CDR1 SGHAT and CDR2 FQNNGV come from the germline V gene. V lost 6 bases, J lost 1 base, and 6 bases stayed unmatched. The CDR3 coding sequence is TGTGCCAGCAGATTCATGGGACTAGCGGGCACAGATACGCAGTATTTT. Its translation is CASRFMGLAGTDTQYF.

This clonotype was recorded a few times. The gene calls are TRBV11-3 and TRBJ2-5; 11 bases line up with TRBD1. Germline V gives CDR1 SGHNT, CDR2 YENEEA. Losses at the gene ends were 5 bases for V and 2 bases for J; bases not matched to a gene: 4. The CDR3 has 15 amino acids. CDR3 bases: TGTGCCAGCAGCGGGGACAGGGGGGATCAAGAGACCCAGTACTTC. Translating it yields CASSGDRGDQETQYF.

The chain is built from TRBV3-1 and TRBJ2-4; possibly TRBD2 for D (6 bases). The CDR3 is 19 residues long. Germline values: CDR1 LGHDT, CDR2 YNNKEL (reference sequence). Trimming cost V 3 bases and J 2 bases, with 23 bases left between them. The CDR3 DNA follows: TGTGCCAGCAGCCAGAGGGACTGGGACGGCGGAATTACCAAAAACATTCAGTACTTC. The encoded protein is CASSQRDWDGGITKNIQYF.

This clonotype was seen ten or more times. V is TRBV7-9 and J is TRBJ2-7; tentatively, D is TRBD1 (6 bases). The CDR3 is made up of 14 amino acids. Germline V gene data show CDR1 as SEHNR and CDR2 as FQNEAQ (reference sequence). The V and J ends lost 4 bases and 5 bases respectively, with 15 bases between them. CDR3 nucleotides: TGTGCCAGCAGCTCCCCATACAGGGAAGACGAGCAGTACTTC. Amino acids: CASSSPYREDEQYF.

The chain uses TRBV6-2 or TRBV6-3 and TRBJ2-2; the D gene is possibly TRBD1 (7 bases). Per the germline V gene, CDR1 is MNHEY and CDR2 is SVGEGT. The V end was cut by 8 bases, the J end by 4 bases, with 14 bases between. The length of the CDR3 is 14 residues. The CDR3 nucleotides read TGTGCCAGCGGCGCCCAGGGGGGCACCGGGGAGCTGTTTTTT. Translating it yields CASGAQGGTGELFF.

This clonotype was counted between two and nine times. Sequence at one end of the junction differs from germline and may be a read error. The chain combines TRBV7-8 with TRBJ2-1; D is possibly TRBD1 (6 bases). Germline CDR1 and CDR2: SGHVS and FQNEAQ. This CDR3 spans 12 amino acids. CDR3 coding DNA: TGTGCCAGCAGCCTTCTAGCAGGGGCCTTTTCCTTT. Its translation is CASSLLAGAFSF.

The rearrangement links TRBV7-9 to TRBJ1-2; 10 bases match TRBD1. V was pared by 5 bases and J by 8 bases, with 11 bases of the junction left unmatched. This CDR3 has 15 residues. CDR1 SEHNR and CDR2 FQNEAQ come from the germline V gene (reference sequence). CDR3 in amino acids: CASSHRDRGFQGYTF. As DNA, the CDR3 is TGTGCCAGCAGCCACCGGGACAGGGGCTTCCAAGGCTACACCTTC.

This clonotype showed up just a few times. The rearrangement joins TRBV5-6 to TRBJ1-1; a weak D match, TRBD1 (6 bases). The CDR3 spans 14 residues. V was cut by 0 bases and J by 7 bases, with 13 bases left in between. The germline CDR1 and CDR2 sequences are SGHDT and YYEEEE. The CDR3 nucleotides read TGTGCCAGCAGCTTGGCGGGGGGCTCAATTGAAGCTTTCTTT. Its protein is CASSLAGGSIEAFF.

This clonotype was seen repeatedly, ten times or more. The V gene is TRBV7-9, the J gene TRBJ2-3; perhaps TRBD1 as D (6 bases). This CDR3 comprises 17 residues. Germline V gene sequence: CDR1 SEHNR, CDR2 FQNEAQ (reference sequence). The germline V and J ends were trimmed by 4 bases and 2 bases, with 19 bases remaining between them. In nucleotides, the CDR3 is TGTGCCAGCAGCTCCCGGAAGACAGGCTACATCACAGATACGCAGTATTTT. It specifies CASSSRKTGYITDTQYF.

The chain combines TRBV29-1 with TRBJ2-3, with 11 bases matching TRBD2. The V and J ends lost 8 bases and 3 bases, in that order; junction bases with no gene match: 4. The CDR3 has 13 residues. Germline CDR1 SQVTM, CDR2 ANQGSEA. The CDR3 DNA reads as TGCAGCATAAGACTAGCGGGAACAGATACGCAGTATTTT. As protein: CSIRLAGTDTQYF.

This clonotype was recorded at least ten times. The chain employs TRBV7-9 and TRBJ2-5; D gene unclear. Germline loops: CDR1 SEHNR, CDR2 FQNEAQ (reference sequence). This CDR3 has 12 amino acids. V lost 1 base, J lost 7 bases, and 7 bases lay in between. CDR3 in amino acids: CASSLGSGTQYF. The CDR3 bases are TGTGCCAGCAGCTTAGGGTCCGGGACCCAGTACTTC.

In DNA, the CDR3 is TGTGCCAGCAAACCCGGGACTAGAGGCGAGCAGTACTTC. It codes for CASKPGTRGEQYF. V is TRBV6-2 or TRBV6-3 and J is TRBJ2-7; TRBD2 agrees at 8 bases. J lost 6 bases, V lost 7 bases, and 8 bases had no gene match. CDR3 length: 13 amino acids. CDR1 and CDR2 (germline): MNHEY, SVGEGT.

The chain is built from TRBV12-3 or TRBV12-4 and TRBJ2-1, with 9 bases lining up with TRBD1. The CDR3 has 15 residues. Losses at the gene ends were 6 bases for V and 3 bases for J; bases not matched to a gene: 6. Here the CDR3 DNA reads TGTGCCAGCAGCTATAGACAGGGGGTCTACAATGAGCAGTTCTTC. It is translated as CASSYRQGVYNEQFF.